This T cell receptor (beta chain) was identified during a study of blood T cell repertoires in COVID-19. About the research overall: The samples span acute and convalescent COVID-19 from the United States, Italy and Spain. From T cells, B-cell-depleted T cells, or PBMCs came the material, which was cDNA or gDNA.

Authors' analysis steps: Amplification of reference gene primers was used by the study to estimate nucleated cell counts. The assay was immunoSEQ multiplex PCR, and TCRdb's table has in-frame clones only and misses some. Clonal size and the V and J genes are those of that table, whereas D and trimming came from the DNA. The data show about 69,000 clones, more than 75% seen once. Seattle patient enrollment occurred during active infection, with longitudinal follow-up thereafter. Germline V lookup: CDR1 SEHNR, CDR2 FQNEAQ (reference sequence). CDR3 length: 17 residues. The J segment lost 1 base and the V segment lost 3 bases, leaving 10 bases of the junction unmatched. This clone showed up just a few times.

Material for sequencing was peripheral blood. J is TRBJ1-1 and V is TRBV7-9, with TRBD1 identical over 8 bases. This sequence was found in a middle-aged man with COVID-19, enrolled during active disease. The CDR3 protein is CASSFHRGSGENTEAFF. The DNA of the CDR3 is TGTGCCAGCAGCTTTCACAGGGGGAGTGGGGAGAACACTGAAGCTTTCTTT.